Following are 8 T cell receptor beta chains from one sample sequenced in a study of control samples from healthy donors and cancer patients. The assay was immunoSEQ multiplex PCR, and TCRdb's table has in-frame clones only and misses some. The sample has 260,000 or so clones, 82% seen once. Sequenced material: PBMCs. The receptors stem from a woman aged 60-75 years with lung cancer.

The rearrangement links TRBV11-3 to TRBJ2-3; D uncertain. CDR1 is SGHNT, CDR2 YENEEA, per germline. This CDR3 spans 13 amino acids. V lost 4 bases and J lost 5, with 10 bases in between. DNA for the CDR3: TGTGCCAGCAGCTCTCGTCTAGAAGATACGCAGTATTTT. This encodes CASSSRLEDTQYF.

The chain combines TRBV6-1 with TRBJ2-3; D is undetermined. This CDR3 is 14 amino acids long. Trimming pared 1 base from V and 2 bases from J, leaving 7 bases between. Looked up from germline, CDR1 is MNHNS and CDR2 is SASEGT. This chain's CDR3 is CASSEGRHTDTQYF. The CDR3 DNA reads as TGTGCCAGCAGTGAAGGCCGGCACACAGATACGCAGTATTTT.

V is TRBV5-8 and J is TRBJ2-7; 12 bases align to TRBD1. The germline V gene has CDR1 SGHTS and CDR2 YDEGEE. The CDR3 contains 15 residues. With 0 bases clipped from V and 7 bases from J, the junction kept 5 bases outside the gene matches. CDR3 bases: TGTGCCAGCAGCTTGGCGGGACAGGGGGCGGGTGAGCAGTACTTC. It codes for CASSLAGQGAGEQYF.

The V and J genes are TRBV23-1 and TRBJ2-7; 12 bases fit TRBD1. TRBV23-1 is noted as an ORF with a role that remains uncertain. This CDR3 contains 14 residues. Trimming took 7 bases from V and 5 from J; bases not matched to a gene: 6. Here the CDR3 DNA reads TGCGCCAGCACCAAAGGGGACAGGGGGCACGAGCAGTACTTC. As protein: CASTKGDRGHEQYF.

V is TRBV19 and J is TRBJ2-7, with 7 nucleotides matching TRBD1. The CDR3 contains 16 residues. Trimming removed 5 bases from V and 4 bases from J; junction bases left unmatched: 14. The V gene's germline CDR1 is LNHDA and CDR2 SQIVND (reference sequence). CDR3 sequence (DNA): TGTGCCAGTAGTCCAGGACAGGTTGATATGGTTTACGAGCAGTACTTC. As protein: CASSPGQVDMVYEQYF.

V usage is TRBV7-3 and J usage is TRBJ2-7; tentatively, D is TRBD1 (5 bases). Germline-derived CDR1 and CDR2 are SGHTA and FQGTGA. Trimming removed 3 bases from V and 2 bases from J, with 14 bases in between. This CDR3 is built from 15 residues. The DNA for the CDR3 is TGTGCCAGCAGCTTGTCCAGCTCAGGGACCTACGAGCAGTACTTC. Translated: CASSLSSSGTYEQYF.

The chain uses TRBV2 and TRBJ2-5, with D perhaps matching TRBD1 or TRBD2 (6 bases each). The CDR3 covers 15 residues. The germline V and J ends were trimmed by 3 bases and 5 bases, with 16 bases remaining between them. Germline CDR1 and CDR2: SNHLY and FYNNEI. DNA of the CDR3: TGTGCCAGCAGTGATCTCGGGGGCCGCCTGGAGACCCAGTACTTC. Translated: CASSDLGGRLETQYF.

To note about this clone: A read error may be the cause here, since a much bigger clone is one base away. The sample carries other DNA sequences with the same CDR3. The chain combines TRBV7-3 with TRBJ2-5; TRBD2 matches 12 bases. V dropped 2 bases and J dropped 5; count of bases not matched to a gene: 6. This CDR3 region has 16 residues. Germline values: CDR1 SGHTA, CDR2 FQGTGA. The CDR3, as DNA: TGTGCCAGCAGCTTAGTGGCTAGCGGGGGGGTGGAGACCCAGTACTTC. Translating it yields CASSLVASGGVETQYF.